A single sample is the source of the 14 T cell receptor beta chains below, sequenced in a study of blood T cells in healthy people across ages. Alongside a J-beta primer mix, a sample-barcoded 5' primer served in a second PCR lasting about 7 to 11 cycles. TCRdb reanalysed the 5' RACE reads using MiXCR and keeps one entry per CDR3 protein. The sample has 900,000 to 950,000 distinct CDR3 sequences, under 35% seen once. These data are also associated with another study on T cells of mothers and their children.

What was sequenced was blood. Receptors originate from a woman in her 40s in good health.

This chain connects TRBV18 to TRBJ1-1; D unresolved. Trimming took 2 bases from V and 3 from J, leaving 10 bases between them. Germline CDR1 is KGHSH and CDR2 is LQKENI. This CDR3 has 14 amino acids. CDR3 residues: CASSPRGLDTEAFF. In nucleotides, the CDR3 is TGTGCCAGCTCACCAAGAGGGTTAGACACTGAAGCTTTCTTT. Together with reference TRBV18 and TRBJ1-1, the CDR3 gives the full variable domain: NAGVMQNPRHLVRRRGQEARLRCSPMKGHSHVYWYRQLPEEGLKFMVYLQKENIIDESGMPKERFSAEFPKEGPSILRIQQVVRGDSAAYFCASSPRGLDTEAFFGQGTRLTVV.

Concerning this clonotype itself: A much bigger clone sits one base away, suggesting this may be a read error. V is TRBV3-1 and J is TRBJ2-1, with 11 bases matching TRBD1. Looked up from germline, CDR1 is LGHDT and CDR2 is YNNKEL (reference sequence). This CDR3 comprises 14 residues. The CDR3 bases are TGTGCCAGCAACCAAGGGACAGGGGGCAATGAGCAGTTCTTC. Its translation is CASNQGTGGNEQFF.

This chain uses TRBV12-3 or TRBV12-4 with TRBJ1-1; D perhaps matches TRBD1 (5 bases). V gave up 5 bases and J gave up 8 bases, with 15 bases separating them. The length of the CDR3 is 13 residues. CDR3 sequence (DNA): TGTGCCAGCAGTCCGGCCGGGACTTCCGAAGCTTTCTTT. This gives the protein CASSPAGTSEAFF.

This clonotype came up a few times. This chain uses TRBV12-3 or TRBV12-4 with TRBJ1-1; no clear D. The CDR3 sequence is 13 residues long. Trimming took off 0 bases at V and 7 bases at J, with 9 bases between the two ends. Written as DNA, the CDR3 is TGTGCCAGCAGTTTAGCAGGGCTTGATGAAGCTTTCTTT. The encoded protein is CASSLAGLDEAFF.

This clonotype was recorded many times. CDR3 bases: TGTGCCAGCAGCTTATACCCGGGGGCAGGGGAGACCCAGTACTTC. Residues: CASSLYPGAGETQYF. The chain recombines TRBV7-3 with TRBJ2-5; perhaps D is TRBD1 or TRBD2 (6 bases each). The CDR3 is made up of 15 amino acids. Trimming stripped 2 bases from V and 5 bases from J, with 15 bases between. Germline CDR1 and CDR2: SGHTA and FQGTGA.

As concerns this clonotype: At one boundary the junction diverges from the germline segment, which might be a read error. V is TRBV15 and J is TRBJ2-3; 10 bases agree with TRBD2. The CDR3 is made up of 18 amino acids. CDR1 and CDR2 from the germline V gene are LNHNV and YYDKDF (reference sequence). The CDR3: CATSRGSGGAIRTDMQYF. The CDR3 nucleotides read TGTGCCACCAGCAGAGGAAGCGGGGGGGCCATCCGCACAGATATGCAGTATTTT.

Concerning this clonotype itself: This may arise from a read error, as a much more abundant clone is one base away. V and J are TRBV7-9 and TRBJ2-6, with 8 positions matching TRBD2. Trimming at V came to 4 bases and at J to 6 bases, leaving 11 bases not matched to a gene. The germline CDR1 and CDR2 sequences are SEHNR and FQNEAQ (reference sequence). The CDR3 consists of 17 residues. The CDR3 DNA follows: TGTGCCAGCAGCTATAAAACGGGGGGGACCGAGGCCAACGTCCTGACTTTC. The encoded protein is CASSYKTGGTEANVLTF.

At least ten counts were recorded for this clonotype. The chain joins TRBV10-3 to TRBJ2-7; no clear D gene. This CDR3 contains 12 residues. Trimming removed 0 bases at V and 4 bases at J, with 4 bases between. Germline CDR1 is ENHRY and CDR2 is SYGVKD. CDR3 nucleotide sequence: TGTGCCATCAGTGAGTCGGGGTACGAGCAGTACTTC. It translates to CAISESGYEQYF.

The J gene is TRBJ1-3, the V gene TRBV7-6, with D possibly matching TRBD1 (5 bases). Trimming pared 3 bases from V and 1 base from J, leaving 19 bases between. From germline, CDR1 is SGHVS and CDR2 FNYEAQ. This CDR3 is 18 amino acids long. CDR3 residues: CASSFLLGAAASGNTIYF. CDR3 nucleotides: TGTGCCAGCAGCTTCCTGCTAGGGGCAGCCGCTTCTGGAAACACCATATATTTT.

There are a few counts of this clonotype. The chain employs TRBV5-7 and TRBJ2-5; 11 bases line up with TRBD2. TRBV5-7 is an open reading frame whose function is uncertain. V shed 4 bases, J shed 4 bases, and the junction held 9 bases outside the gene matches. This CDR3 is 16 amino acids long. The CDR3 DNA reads TGTGCCAGCAGCAATACGACTAGCGGGGCCGGAGAGACCCAGTACTTC. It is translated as CASSNTTSGAGETQYF.

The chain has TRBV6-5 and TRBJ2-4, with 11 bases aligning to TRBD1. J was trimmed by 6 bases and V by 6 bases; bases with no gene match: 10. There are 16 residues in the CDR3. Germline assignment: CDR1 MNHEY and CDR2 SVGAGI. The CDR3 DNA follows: TGTGCCAGCAGCCTTAAATGGACAGGGGGCGGAAACATTCAGTACTTC. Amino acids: CASSLKWTGGGNIQYF.

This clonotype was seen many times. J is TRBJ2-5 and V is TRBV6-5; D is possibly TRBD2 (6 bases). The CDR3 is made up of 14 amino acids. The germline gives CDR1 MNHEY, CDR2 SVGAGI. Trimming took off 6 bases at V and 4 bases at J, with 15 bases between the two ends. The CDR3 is CASRKNRETETQYF. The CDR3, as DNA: TGTGCCAGCAGAAAAAACCGGGAGACAGAGACCCAGTACTTC.

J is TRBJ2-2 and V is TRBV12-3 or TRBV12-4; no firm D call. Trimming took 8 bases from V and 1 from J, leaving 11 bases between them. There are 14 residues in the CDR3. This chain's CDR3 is CASLDGMNTGELFF. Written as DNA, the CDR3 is TGTGCCAGCCTAGACGGAATGAACACCGGGGAGCTGTTTTTT.

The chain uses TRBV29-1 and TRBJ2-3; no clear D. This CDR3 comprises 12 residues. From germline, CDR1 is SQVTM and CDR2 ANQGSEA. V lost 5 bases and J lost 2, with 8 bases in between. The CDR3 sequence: CSVRATTDTQYF. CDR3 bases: TGCAGCGTTAGGGCTACCACAGATACGCAGTATTTT.